This T cell receptor beta chain was captured by sequencing in a study of cytotoxic CD8 clonotypes in ibrutinib-treated CLL. Sequenced by immunoSEQ multiplex PCR; TCRdb stores in-frame clones only, minus some. The data hold approximately 120,000 clones, with around 84% observed a single time. CDR1 and CDR2 from the germline V gene are SGDLS and YYNGEE. This CDR3 is built from 15 residues. Trimming left V 4 bases short and J 2 bases short, with 14 bases between. The chain employs TRBV9 and TRBJ2-3, with D possibly being TRBD1 (6 bases). This clonotype was obtained from a human donor with chronic lymphocytic leukemia. Sequencing used PBMCs, obtained after 24 months of ibrutinib treatment. The CDR3 loop is CASSYAGQNTDTQYF. As DNA, the CDR3 is TGTGCCAGCAGCTACGCTGGACAGAACACAGATACGCAGTATTTT.